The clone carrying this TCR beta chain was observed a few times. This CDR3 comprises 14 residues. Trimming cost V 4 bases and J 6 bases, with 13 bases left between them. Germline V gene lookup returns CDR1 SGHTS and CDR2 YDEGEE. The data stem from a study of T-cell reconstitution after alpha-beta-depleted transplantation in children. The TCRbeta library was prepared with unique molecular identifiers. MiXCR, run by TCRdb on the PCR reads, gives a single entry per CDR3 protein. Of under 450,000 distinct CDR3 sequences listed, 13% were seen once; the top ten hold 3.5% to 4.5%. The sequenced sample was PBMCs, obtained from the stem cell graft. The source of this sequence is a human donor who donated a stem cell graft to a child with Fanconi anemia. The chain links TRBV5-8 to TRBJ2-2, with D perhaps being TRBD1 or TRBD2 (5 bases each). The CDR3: CASSPGTFSGELFF. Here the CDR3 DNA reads TGTGCCAGCAGCCCCGGGACCTTTTCCGGGGAGCTGTTTTTT.